The following is a T cell receptor (beta chain) sequence with its context. Its target is unknown. This specimen belongs to a study of T-cell reconstitution after alpha-beta-depleted transplantation in children. Notes on the study in general: Several hundred expanded graft clones reportedly supplied alpha-beta T cells about two months after transplant. High day-60 TCRbeta diversity in some patients came from surviving recipient T cells and thymic progenitors. It was newly produced T cells that mostly accounted for T-cell counts and diversity one year after transplant.

As it was prepared, the TCRbeta library received unique molecular identifiers. TCRdb reprocessed the PCR reads with MiXCR, giving one entry per CDR3 protein. This table has hundreds of thousands of distinct CDR3 sequences, roughly a quarter appearing once. V was cut by 11 bases and J by 4 bases, with 21 bases left in between. In germline, CDR1 is SNHLY, CDR2 FYNNEI. This CDR3 region has 14 residues. This sequence originates from a female patient between 2 and 15 years old who had a stem cell transplant for congenital amegakaryocytic thrombocytopenia, so the T cells may come from the graft donor. This chain links TRBV2 with TRBJ2-7; D could derive from TRBD1 or TRBD2 (5 bases each). Here the sequenced sample was PBMCs, mostly from graft donor cells, taken 360 days after TCRalphabeta/CD19-depleted stem cell transplant. The CDR3 sequence: CAASRGLGAYEQYF. The CDR3 region has the DNA TGTGCCGCCAGCCGGGGTTTAGGGGCTTACGAGCAGTACTTC.